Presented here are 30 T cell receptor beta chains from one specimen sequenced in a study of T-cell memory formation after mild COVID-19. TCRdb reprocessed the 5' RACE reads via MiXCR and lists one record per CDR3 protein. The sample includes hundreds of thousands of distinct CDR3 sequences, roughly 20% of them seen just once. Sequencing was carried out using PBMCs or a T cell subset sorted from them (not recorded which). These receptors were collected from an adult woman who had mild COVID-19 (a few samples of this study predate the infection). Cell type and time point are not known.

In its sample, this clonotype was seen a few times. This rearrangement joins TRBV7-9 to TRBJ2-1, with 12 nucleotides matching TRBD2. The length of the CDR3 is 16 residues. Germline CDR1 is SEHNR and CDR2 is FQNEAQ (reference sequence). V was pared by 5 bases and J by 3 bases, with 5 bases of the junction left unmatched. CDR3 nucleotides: TGTGCCAGCAGCCGGACTAGCGGGGACAACTACAATGAGCAGTTCTTC. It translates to CASSRTSGDNYNEQFF.

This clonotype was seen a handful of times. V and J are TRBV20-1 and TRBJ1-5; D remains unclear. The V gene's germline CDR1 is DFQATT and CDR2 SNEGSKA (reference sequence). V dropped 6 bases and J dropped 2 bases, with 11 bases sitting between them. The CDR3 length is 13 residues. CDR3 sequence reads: CSAREDGNQPQHF. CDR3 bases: TGCAGTGCCCGGGAGGATGGCAATCAGCCCCAGCATTTT.

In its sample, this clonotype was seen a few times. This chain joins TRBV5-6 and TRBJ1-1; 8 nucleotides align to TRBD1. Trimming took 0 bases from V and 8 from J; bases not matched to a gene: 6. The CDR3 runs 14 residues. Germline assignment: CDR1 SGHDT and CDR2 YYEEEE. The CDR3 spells CASSLGQGLGEAFF. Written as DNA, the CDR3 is TGTGCCAGCAGCTTGGGACAGGGGCTTGGGGAAGCTTTCTTT. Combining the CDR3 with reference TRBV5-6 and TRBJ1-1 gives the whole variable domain DAGVTQSPTHLIKTRGQQVTLRCSPKSGHDTVSWYQQALGQGPQFIFQYYEEEERQRGNFPDRFSGHQFPNYSSELNVNALLLGDSALYLCASSLGQGLGEAFFGQGTRLTVV.

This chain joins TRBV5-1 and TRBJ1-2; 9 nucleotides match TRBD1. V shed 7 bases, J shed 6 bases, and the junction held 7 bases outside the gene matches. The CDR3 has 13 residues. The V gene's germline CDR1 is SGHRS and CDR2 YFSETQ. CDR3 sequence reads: CASRTGDVDGYTF. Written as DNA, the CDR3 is TGCGCCAGCCGGACAGGGGACGTTGATGGCTACACCTTC.

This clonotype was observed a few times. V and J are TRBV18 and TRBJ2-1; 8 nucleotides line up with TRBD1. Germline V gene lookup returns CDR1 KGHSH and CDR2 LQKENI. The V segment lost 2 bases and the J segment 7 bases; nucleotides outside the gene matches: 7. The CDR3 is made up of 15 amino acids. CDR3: CASSPADRVGNEQFF. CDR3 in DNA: TGTGCCAGCTCACCAGCGGACAGGGTGGGGAATGAGCAGTTCTTC.

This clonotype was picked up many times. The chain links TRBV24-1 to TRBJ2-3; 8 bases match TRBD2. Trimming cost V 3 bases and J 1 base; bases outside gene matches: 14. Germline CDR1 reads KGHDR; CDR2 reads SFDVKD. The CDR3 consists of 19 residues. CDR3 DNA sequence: TGTGCCACCAGTGATCCGACATATGCTTTGGGACTAGGCACAGATACGCAGTATTTT. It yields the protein CATSDPTYALGLGTDTQYF.

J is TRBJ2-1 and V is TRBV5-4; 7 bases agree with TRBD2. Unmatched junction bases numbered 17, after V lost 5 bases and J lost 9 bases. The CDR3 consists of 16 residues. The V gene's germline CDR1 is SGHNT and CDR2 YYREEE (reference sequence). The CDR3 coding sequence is TGTGCCAGCAGTCCCCCGCTAGCGGACTTCCCGGGTGAGCAGTTCTTC. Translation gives CASSPPLADFPGEQFF.

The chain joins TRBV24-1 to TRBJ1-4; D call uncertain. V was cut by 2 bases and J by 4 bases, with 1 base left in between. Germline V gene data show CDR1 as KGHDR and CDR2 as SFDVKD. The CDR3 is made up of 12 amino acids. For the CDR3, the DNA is TGTGCCACCAGTGATTATAATGAAAAACTGTTTTTT. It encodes CATSDYNEKLFF.

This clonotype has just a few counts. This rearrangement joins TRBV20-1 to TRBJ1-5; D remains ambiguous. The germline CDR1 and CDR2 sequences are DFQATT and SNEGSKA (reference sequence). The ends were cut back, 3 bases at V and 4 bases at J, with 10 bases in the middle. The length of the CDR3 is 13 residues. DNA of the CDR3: TGCAGTGCTAGGGGCCAGCCAAATCAGCCCCAGCATTTT. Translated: CSARGQPNQPQHF.

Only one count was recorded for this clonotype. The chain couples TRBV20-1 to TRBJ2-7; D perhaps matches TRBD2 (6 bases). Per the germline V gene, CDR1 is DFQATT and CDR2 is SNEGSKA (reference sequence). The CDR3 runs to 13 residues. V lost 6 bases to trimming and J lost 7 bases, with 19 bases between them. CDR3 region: CSATGDSRREQYF. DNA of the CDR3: TGCAGTGCGACCGGGGACTCCCGTCGTGAGCAGTACTTC.

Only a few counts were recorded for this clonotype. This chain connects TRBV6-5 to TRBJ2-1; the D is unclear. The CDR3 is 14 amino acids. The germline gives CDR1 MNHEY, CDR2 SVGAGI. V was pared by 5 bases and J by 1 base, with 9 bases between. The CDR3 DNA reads TGTGCCAGCAGTGCCACTTCTTCCTACAATGAGCAGTTCTTC. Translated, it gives CASSATSSYNEQFF.

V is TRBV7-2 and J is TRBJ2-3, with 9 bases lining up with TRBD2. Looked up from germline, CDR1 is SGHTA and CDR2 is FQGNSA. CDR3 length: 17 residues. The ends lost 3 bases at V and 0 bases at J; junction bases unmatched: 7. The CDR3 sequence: CASSFRAGGPSTDTQYF. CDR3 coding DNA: TGTGCCAGCAGCTTTCGGGCGGGGGGGCCCAGCACAGATACGCAGTATTTT.

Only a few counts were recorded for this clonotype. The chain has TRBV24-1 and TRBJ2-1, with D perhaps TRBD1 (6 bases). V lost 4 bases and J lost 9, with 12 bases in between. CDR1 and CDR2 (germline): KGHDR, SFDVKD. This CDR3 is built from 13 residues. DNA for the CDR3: TGTGCCACCAGTGAAGTCAGGGGTGGTGAGCAGTTCTTC. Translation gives CATSEVRGGEQFF.

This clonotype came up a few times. The CDR3 loop reads CASSYQGGRARETQYF. CDR3 nucleotides: TGTGCCAGCAGTTACCAGGGCGGGAGGGCCCGTGAGACCCAGTACTTC. This sequence joins TRBV6-5 and TRBJ2-5, with 9 bases fitting TRBD2. In germline, CDR1 is MNHEY, CDR2 SVGAGI. V was pared by 2 bases and J by 5 bases, with 9 bases of the junction left unmatched. This CDR3 has 16 residues.

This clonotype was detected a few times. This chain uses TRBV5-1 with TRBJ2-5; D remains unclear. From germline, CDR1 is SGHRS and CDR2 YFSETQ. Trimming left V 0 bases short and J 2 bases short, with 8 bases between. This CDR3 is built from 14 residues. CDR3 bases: TGCGCCAGCAGCTTGGAGCAGGAGCAAGAGACCCAGTACTTC. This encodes CASSLEQEQETQYF. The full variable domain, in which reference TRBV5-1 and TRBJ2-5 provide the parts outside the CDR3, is KAGVTQTPRYLIKTRGQQVTLSCSPISGHRSVSWYQQTPGQGLQFLFEYFSETQRNKGNFPGRFSGRQFSNSRSEMNVSTLELGDSALYLCASSLEQEQETQYFGPGTRLLVL.

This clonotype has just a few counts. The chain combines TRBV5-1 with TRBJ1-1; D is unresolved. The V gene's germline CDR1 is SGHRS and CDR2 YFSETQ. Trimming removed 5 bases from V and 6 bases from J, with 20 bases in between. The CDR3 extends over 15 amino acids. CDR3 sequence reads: CASSVEGASGSEAFF. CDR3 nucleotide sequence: TGCGCCAGCAGTGTCGAGGGCGCGTCGGGATCTGAAGCTTTCTTT.

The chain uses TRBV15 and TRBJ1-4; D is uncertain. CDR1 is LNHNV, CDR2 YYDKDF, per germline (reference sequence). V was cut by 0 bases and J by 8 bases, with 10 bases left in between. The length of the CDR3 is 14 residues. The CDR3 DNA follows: TGTGCCACCAGCAGAGAACGGGGATGGGAAAAACTGTTTTTT. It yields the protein CATSRERGWEKLFF.

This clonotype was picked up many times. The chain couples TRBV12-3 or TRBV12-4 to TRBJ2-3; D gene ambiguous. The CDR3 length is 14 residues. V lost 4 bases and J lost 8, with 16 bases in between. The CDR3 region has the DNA TGTGCCAGCAGTTCCCTGAACCGGGCTGCTACGCAGTATTTT. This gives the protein CASSSLNRAATQYF.

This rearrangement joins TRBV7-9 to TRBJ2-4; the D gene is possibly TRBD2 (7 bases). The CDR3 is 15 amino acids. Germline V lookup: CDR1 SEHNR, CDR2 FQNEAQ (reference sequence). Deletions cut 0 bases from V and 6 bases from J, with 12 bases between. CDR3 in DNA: TGTGCCAGCAGCTTAGCGGGGGGGCCGGGAAACATTCAGTACTTC. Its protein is CASSLAGGPGNIQYF.

The CDR3 sequence is CASSEGRGRYEQYF. Written as DNA, the CDR3 is TGTGCCAGCAGTGAAGGCAGGGGGCGGTACGAGCAGTACTTC. The rearrangement links TRBV2 to TRBJ2-7; 8 nucleotides agree with TRBD1. Germline assignment: CDR1 SNHLY and CDR2 FYNNEI. The J segment lost 4 bases and the V segment lost 1 base, leaving 3 bases of the junction unmatched. The CDR3 contains 14 residues.

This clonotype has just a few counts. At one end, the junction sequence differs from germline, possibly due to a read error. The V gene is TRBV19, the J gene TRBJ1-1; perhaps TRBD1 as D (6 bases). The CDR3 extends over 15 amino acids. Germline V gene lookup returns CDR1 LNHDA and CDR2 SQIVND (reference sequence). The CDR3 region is CASSGLDRMNTDAFF. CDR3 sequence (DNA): TGTGCCAGTAGTGGATTGGACAGAATGAACACTGATGCTTTCTTT.

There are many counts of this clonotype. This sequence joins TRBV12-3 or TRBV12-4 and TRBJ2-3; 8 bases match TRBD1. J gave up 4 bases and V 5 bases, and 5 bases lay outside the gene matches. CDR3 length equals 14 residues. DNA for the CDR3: TGTGCCAGCAGTACTGGACAGGGCGCAGATACGCAGTATTTT. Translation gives CASSTGQGADTQYF.

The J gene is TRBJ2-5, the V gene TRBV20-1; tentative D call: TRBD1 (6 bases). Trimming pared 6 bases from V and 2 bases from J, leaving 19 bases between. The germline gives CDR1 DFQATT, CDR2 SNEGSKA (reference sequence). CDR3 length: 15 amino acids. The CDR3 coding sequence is TGCAGTGCCCTCCTTTCGGGGCAGGGGCAAGAGACCCAGTACTTC. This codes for CSALLSGQGQETQYF.

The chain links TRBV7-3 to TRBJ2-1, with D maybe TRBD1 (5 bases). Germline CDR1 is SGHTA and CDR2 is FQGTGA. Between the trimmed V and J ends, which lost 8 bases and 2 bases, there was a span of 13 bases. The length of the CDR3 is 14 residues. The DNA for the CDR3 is TGTGCCAGCGGAAACGGACAAACCTACAATGAGCAGTTCTTC. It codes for CASGNGQTYNEQFF.

The CDR3 sequence: CASSYTITGGYSPLHF. CDR3 bases: TGTGCCAGCAGCTACACCATTACAGGGGGGTATTCACCCCTCCACTTT. This chain connects TRBV7-2 to TRBJ1-6; 8 bases agree with TRBD1. Per the germline V gene, CDR1 is SGHTA and CDR2 is FQGNSA. There are 16 residues in the CDR3. V shed 4 bases and J 8 bases; nucleotides not matched to a gene: 10.

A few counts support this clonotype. The CDR3 sequence is CSASRSGTLWGETQYF. CDR3 in DNA: TGCAGTGCTAGTCGTTCCGGGACACTTTGGGGGGAGACCCAGTACTTC. The chain has TRBV20-1 and TRBJ2-5, with D possibly being TRBD1 (6 bases). Trimming shortened V by 3 bases and J by 5 bases, and 22 bases separated the two germline ends. CDR1 and CDR2 (germline): DFQATT, SNEGSKA (reference sequence). The CDR3 sequence is 16 residues long.

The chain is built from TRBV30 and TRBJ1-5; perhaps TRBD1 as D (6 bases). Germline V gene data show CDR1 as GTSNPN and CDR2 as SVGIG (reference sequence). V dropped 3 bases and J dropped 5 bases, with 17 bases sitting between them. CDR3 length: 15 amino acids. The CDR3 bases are TGTGCCTGGAGCGATGGACAGTTCACCTATCAGCCCCAGCATTTT. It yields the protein CAWSDGQFTYQPQHF.

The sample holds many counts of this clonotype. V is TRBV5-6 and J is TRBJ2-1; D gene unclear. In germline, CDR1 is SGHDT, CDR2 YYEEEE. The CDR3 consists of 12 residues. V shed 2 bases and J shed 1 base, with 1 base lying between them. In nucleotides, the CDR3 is TGTGCCAGCAGCTTTTCCTACAATGAGCAGTTCTTC. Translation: CASSFSYNEQFF.

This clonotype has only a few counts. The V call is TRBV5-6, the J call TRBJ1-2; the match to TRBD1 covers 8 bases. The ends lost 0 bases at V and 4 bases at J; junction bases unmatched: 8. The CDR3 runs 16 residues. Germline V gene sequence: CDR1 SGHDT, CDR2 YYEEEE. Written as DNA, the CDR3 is TGTGCCAGCAGCTTGGCCGAGGGACAGGAGATCTATGGCTACACCTTC. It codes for CASSLAEGQEIYGYTF.

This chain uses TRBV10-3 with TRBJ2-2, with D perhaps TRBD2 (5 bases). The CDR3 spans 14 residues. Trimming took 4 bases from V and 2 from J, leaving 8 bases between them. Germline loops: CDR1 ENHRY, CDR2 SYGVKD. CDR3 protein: CAISAAANTGELFF. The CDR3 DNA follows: TGTGCCATCAGTGCAGCGGCTAACACCGGGGAGCTGTTTTTT.